This T cell receptor (beta chain) appears in the sequencing data of a study of shared T cell receptors in the human thymus (dated by TCRdb to the early 2020s). Looking at the study overall: The study examined how self-reactive, shared T-cell receptor alpha chains are generated in the human thymus.

Preparation of the library involved the immunoSEQ multiplex PCR assay. Entries here come from immuneACCESS through TCRdb and include only in-frame sequences with V and J called. Some clones fail to appear in such tables; in the studies checked, an unresolved V gene covers under half of the shortfall, and the cause of the remainder is unknown. This sample is represented by hundreds of thousands of clones; more than 70% of them were singletons. Just under 0.0095% of the sample is held by the ten biggest clonotypes. Cut back by 4 bases and 3 bases, the V and J ends lie 16 bases apart. Including cysteine and phenylalanine, the CDR3 has 15 amino acids. Kept here is only the CDR3 DNA, which spans 45 bases and is read in frame from base 1. Looking up the germline V gene yields CDR1 LGHNA and CDR2 YSLEER. Worth noting for this clone: The antigen it recognizes is unknown. Per-base quality was not reported, and no clone a single base away is much larger than it.

The sample was also linked to a second study, of human thymus T cells. The second study also describes: Immunologically healthy infants undergoing open corrective cardiac surgery for congenital heart defects in Finland were used as donors. The thymus tissue came from surgical resects taken out during corrective cardiac surgery. Both the thymic and the peripheral blood repertoires appeared to show biased V and J gene segment usage. Highly overlapping thymic TCR repertoires among unrelated individuals were reported in the related research. The study used roughly 8 infant thymus samples plus four related peripheral blood samples to characterize TCR alpha and beta repertoires. Donor ages ranged from about 6 to 250 days, and the cohort comprised 5 to 7 male and a couple of female infants. Thymocytes were freed from the tissue by mechanical means and kept at -70 degrees C as pellets of roughly 9-34 million cells. Genomic DNA was extracted from frozen cell pellets with a QIAsymphony instrument. The immunoSEQ multiplex PCR assay was used to amplify the TCRB and TCRAD loci from a standardized quantity of quality-controlled genomic DNA. The V(D)J region was spanned by amplicons of a length sufficient to cover the CDR3 and to identify V and J genes. Through the commercial immunoSEQ service, the amplicons were sequenced on an Illumina platform. Primer bias and sequencing errors were corrected as previously described, and TCRAD and TCRB were defined on the basis of the IMGT database. immunoSEQ Analyzer 3.0 and VDJTools were used for repertoire analysis, which covered basic statistics, V/J segment usage, diversity estimates, rarefaction and pairwise overlap. Diversity was estimated with Chao1, ChaoE, Efron-Thisted, Shannon and inverse Simpson indices, and also on datasets down-sampled to the smallest sample. Repertoire overlap used strict matching of CDR3 nucleotide sequence, V gene and J gene, with Jaccard-based multidimensional scaling clustering. On average, around 780,000 unique TCRB clonotypes were obtained from thymus samples, compared with around 78,000 from blood samples.

The chain uses TRBV4-3 and TRBJ2-7; confidence is insufficient to name the D gene. This clonotype originated in a boy in the first two years of life with a congenital heart defect. Donor details come from another sample of the same person, matched by shared clones. The source material was thymocytes. The nucleotide sequence reads as follows: TGCGCCAGCAGCCCCGAGCTACAGCCTTTCTACGAGCAGTACTTC. This codes for CASSPELQPFYEQYF.